This T cell receptor (beta chain) was retrieved from a study of beta chain features in type 1 diabetes. Study-level information: Cell yields, gender and age were comparable in patients and healthy donors.

Sequenced material consisted of expressed TCRB transcripts (all of the isolated RNA was reverse transcribed). Data came from immunoSEQ multiplex PCR; TCRdb stores just in-frame clones and leaves some out. This table holds roughly 50,000 clones, about 47% found once. Germline lookup yields CDR1 MDHEN and CDR2 SYDVKM. Trimming cost V 2 bases and J 11 bases, with 7 bases left between them. The CDR3 sequence is 11 residues long. Isolation of CD4+ naive, central memory, regulatory and stem cell-like memory cells was achieved by sorting via CD45RO/CCR7/CD25/CD127/CD95/CD27. Study-wide results and limits: Patients with Type 1 diabetes showed moderately but significantly shorter TCRB CDR3s in all four CD4+ subsets. PCR might favor shorter templates, but any such skew would affect patients and controls equally. Type 1 diabetes patients had VDJ junctions that carried fewer insertions and more deletions.

Turning to this clone: Its target is not known.

The sequence derives from a middle-aged woman with type 1 diabetes. This chain joins TRBV28 and TRBJ1-5; D unresolved. Input material: Tregs from blood. Written as DNA, the CDR3 is TGTGCCAGCAGTTTAATCGGTGCCCAGCATTTT. Protein sequence: CASSLIGAQHF.